This T cell receptor (beta chain) was sequenced during a study of T cell changes during pregnancy in multiple sclerosis. There are 17 residues in the CDR3. Deletions cut 2 bases from V and 0 bases from J, with 15 bases between. Germline-derived CDR1 and CDR2 are SGDLS and YYNGEE. Data came from immunoSEQ multiplex PCR; TCRdb stores just in-frame clones and leaves some out. The data show around 50,000 clones, with 80% to 95% seen just once and roughly 0.66% held by the top ten. The rearrangement uses TRBV9 and TRBJ1-3; D unclear. The sample consisted of CD4+ T cells from peripheral blood mononuclear cells, taken after pregnancy. The origin of this receptor is a female donor in good health, enrolled as a control in a pregnancy study. The CDR3 loop reads CASSVLPGGYSGNTIYF. The CDR3 nucleotides read TGTGCCAGCAGCGTCCTTCCCGGAGGGTACTCTGGAAACACCATATATTTT.